Below, 20 T cell receptor beta chains from the same sample are listed, as sequenced in a study of T cell responses to AZD1222 COVID-19 vaccine. Clones were read by immunoSEQ multiplex PCR, and TCRdb kept only the in-frame ones, dropping some. This table holds about 150,000 clones, roughly nine tenths found once. Specimen: peripheral blood, collected on day 0 of MenACWY control vaccination. The source of these receptors is an adult in good health.

The chain employs TRBV5-1 and TRBJ1-1; D unresolved. Trimming pared 0 bases from V and 9 bases from J, leaving 9 bases between. Germline V lookup: CDR1 SGHRS, CDR2 YFSETQ. The CDR3 consists of 12 residues. The CDR3 coding sequence is TGCGCCAGCAGCTTGGAGCGGGAAAAAGCTTTCTTT. Translation: CASSLEREKAFF.

This clone was found once. The genes are TRBV15 and TRBJ1-1; D remains unclear. The CDR3 covers 14 residues. V was cut by 3 bases and J by 4 bases, with 12 bases left in between. Looked up from germline, CDR1 is LNHNV and CDR2 is YYDKDF (reference sequence). CDR3 amino acids: CATSREKVSTEAFF. CDR3 in DNA: TGTGCCACCAGCAGGGAAAAGGTGAGCACTGAAGCTTTCTTT.

The J gene is TRBJ1-2, the V gene TRBV19; possibly TRBD1 for D (6 bases). The V end was cut by 4 bases, the J end by 1 base, with 19 bases between. The CDR3 runs to 17 residues. The V gene's germline CDR1 is LNHDA and CDR2 SQIVND (reference sequence). For the CDR3, the DNA is TGTGCCAGTAGTACGCCCTCCGGGACAAGAATTAACTATGGCTACACCTTC. It specifies CASSTPSGTRINYGYTF.

CDR3 sequence: CASSVGRQETQYF. In nucleotides, the CDR3 is TGTGCCAGCAGTGTCGGCAGGCAAGAGACCCAGTACTTC. V is TRBV2 and J is TRBJ2-5; no clear D. The length of the CDR3 is 13 residues. V lost 4 bases and J lost 2, with 8 bases in between. Looked up from germline, CDR1 is SNHLY and CDR2 is FYNNEI.

This chain connects TRBV4-3 to TRBJ2-4, with D maybe TRBD2 (5 bases). Germline V gives CDR1 LGHNA, CDR2 YSLEER. V gave up 0 bases and J gave up 10 bases, with 19 bases separating them. The CDR3 runs to 16 residues. Here the CDR3 DNA reads TGCGCCAGCAGCCAAGATTACGGGGTCGCTACGCGTATTCAGTACTTC. The encoded protein is CASSQDYGVATRIQYF.

The chain joins TRBV5-1 to TRBJ2-3; TRBD1 aligns across 7 bases. Germline V gives CDR1 SGHRS, CDR2 YFSETQ. The trim removed 5 bases at V and 3 bases at J, leaving 9 bases unmatched. The CDR3 is 15 amino acids. The CDR3 spells CASRPGTVLTDTQYF. The CDR3 nucleotides are TGCGCCAGCAGACCCGGGACAGTTCTTACAGATACGCAGTATTTT.

The chain uses TRBV4-3 and TRBJ2-3; no firm D call. Trimming left V 0 bases short and J 4 bases short, with 11 bases between. Germline values: CDR1 LGHNA, CDR2 YSLEER. The CDR3 loop spans 15 amino acids. CDR3 in DNA: TGCGCCAGCAGCCAAGAAGGGCGACGCGCAGATACGCAGTATTTT. Residues: CASSQEGRRADTQYF.

The chain links TRBV21-1 to TRBJ1-4. TRBV21-1 is given as a pseudogene. The CDR3 covers 16 residues. As DNA, the CDR3 is TGTGCCAGCAGCAAAGACCGGGGCCCCTCGGTTGAAAAACTGTTTTTT. Its protein is CASSKDRGPSVEKLFF.

J is TRBJ1-2 and V is TRBV15; D gene ambiguous. The V and J ends lost 5 bases and 0 bases respectively, with 16 bases between them. This CDR3 region has 16 residues. Germline V gene data show CDR1 as LNHNV and CDR2 as YYDKDF (reference sequence). DNA of the CDR3: TGTGCCACCAGCCCCGTGGGTGGGAGCGCTAACTATGGCTACACCTTC. This translates into CATSPVGGSANYGYTF.

The rearrangement uses TRBV27 and TRBJ2-7; 15 bases agree with TRBD2. J gave up 3 bases and V 6 bases, and 12 bases lay outside the gene matches. The germline V gene has CDR1 MNHEY and CDR2 SMNVEV (reference sequence). The CDR3 spans 18 residues. CDR3 sequence: CASRPGLAGGPIVYEQYF. As DNA, the CDR3 is TGTGCCAGCAGACCCGGACTAGCGGGAGGGCCCATCGTCTACGAGCAGTACTTC.

The chain couples TRBV4-3 to TRBJ2-1, with TRBD2 matching over 7 bases. This CDR3 region has 14 residues. V lost 8 bases and J lost 1; bases outside the gene matches: 5. The germline gives CDR1 LGHNA, CDR2 YSLEER. DNA for the CDR3: TGCGCCAGCGCACTAGCGCATTCCTACAATGAGCAGTTCTTC. Encoded protein: CASALAHSYNEQFF.

This chain links TRBV5-5 with TRBJ2-5, with a possible D match to TRBD1 (6 bases). Trimming left V 2 bases short and J 2 bases short, with 10 bases between. The CDR3 spans 14 residues. Germline-derived CDR1 and CDR2 are SGHKS and YYEKEE (reference sequence). For the CDR3, the DNA is TGTGCCAGCAGCTTAGTGAGGGGGCAAGAGACCCAGTACTTC. This gives the protein CASSLVRGQETQYF.

V usage is TRBV7-9 and J usage is TRBJ2-1; 8 nucleotides align to TRBD1. V gave up 6 bases and J gave up 6 bases; unmatched junction bases: 10. This CDR3 is 15 amino acids long. CDR1 is SEHNR and CDR2 is FQNEAQ in the germline V gene (reference sequence). The CDR3 is CASRNGMTGVNEQFF. CDR3 DNA sequence: TGTGCCAGCAGGAACGGAATGACAGGGGTCAATGAGCAGTTCTTC.

This clone was detected a few times. The chain links TRBV5-1 to TRBJ1-2; 10 nucleotides align to TRBD1. The CDR3 sequence is 14 residues long. Germline V lookup: CDR1 SGHRS, CDR2 YFSETQ. V shed 4 bases, J shed 4 bases, and the junction held 4 bases outside the gene matches. In nucleotides, the CDR3 is TGCGCCAGCAGCCCCGGACAGGGGGTCTATGGCTACACCTTC. This translates into CASSPGQGVYGYTF.

The chain is built from TRBV5-1 and TRBJ1-2; no clear D. The CDR3 covers 15 residues. CDR1 is SGHRS, CDR2 YFSETQ, per germline. With 0 bases removed from V and 1 base from J, the gap between germline ends came to 10 bases. The CDR3 DNA sequence: TGCGCCAGCAGCTTGGAACCGGGGTTTAACTATGGCTACACCTTC. As protein: CASSLEPGFNYGYTF.

The chain couples TRBV19 to TRBJ1-3, with D possibly matching TRBD1 (5 bases). CDR3 size: 15 residues. Trimming removed 6 bases from V and 0 bases from J, with 12 bases in between. CDR1 is LNHDA and CDR2 is SQIVND in the germline V gene (reference sequence). Here the CDR3 reads CASRYGAASGNTIYF. The CDR3 nucleotides are TGTGCCAGTAGATACGGGGCAGCCTCTGGAAACACCATATATTTT.

The gene calls are TRBV9 and TRBJ2-1; D is ambiguous. Germline values: CDR1 SGDLS, CDR2 YYNGEE. The CDR3 contains 13 residues. V dropped 1 base and J dropped 4 bases, with 6 bases sitting between them. Here the CDR3 DNA reads TGTGCCAGCAGCGTAACGGATTACAATGAGCAGTTCTTC. It specifies CASSVTDYNEQFF.

The rearrangement joins TRBV7-3 to TRBJ2-2; TRBD2 matches at 14 bases. From germline, CDR1 is SGHTA and CDR2 FQGTGA. Trimming at V came to 4 bases and at J to 1 base, leaving 8 bases not matched to a gene. The CDR3 sequence is 19 residues long. The CDR3 coding sequence is TGTGCCAGCAGCTCCCAGGCCGGGACTAGCGGGGGGAACACCGGGGAGCTGTTTTTT. It translates to CASSSQAGTSGGNTGELFF.

The chain recombines TRBV3-1 (or the pseudogene TRBV3-2) with TRBJ1-1; D possibly corresponds to TRBD1 (5 bases). V lost 5 bases to trimming and J lost 0 bases, with 22 bases between them. The CDR3 contains 18 residues. Germline V gives CDR1 LGHDT, CDR2 YNNKEL (reference sequence). CDR3 nucleotides: TGTGCCAGCAGCAACTTTTTCCGGCCAGGGTTCATGAACACTGAAGCTTTCTTT. Protein sequence: CASSNFFRPGFMNTEAFF.

This clone was recorded once. The chain combines TRBV12-3 or TRBV12-4 with TRBJ2-7, with D unclear. The length of the CDR3 is 13 residues. The V and J ends lost 4 bases and 1 base respectively, with 8 bases between them. Here the CDR3 reads CASSSRASYEQYF. The CDR3 bases are TGTGCCAGCAGTTCTAGGGCTTCCTACGAGCAGTACTTC.